Listed here are 20 T cell receptor beta chains from one sample, sequenced in a study of cytomegalovirus exposure and HLA in healthy donors. Data came from immunoSEQ multiplex PCR; TCRdb stores just in-frame clones and leaves some out. The sample lists more than 110,000 clones, 85% to 90% occurring once. Sequencing used PBMCs. The receptors were sampled from a man in his late teens or twenties in good health and CMV-seronegative.

The chain couples TRBV19 to TRBJ2-1; 8 bases fit TRBD1. With 3 bases clipped from V and 4 bases from J, the junction kept 8 bases outside the gene matches. CDR3 size: 16 residues. Germline-derived CDR1 and CDR2 are LNHDA and SQIVND (reference sequence). CDR3 in amino acids: CASSMVSGGAYNEQFF. In DNA form, the CDR3 reads TGTGCCAGTAGTATGGTGTCAGGGGGCGCTTACAATGAGCAGTTCTTC.

There are many counts of this clone. The CDR3, as DNA: TGTGCCAGCAACTCGGGGCGGGGGGAGACTCAGCCCCAGCATTTT. This codes for CASNSGRGETQPQHF. This chain uses TRBV28 with TRBJ1-5, with TRBD1 as a possible D gene (5 bases). This CDR3 comprises 15 residues. Germline CDR1 is MDHEN and CDR2 is SYDVKM. V lost 7 bases, J lost 6 bases, and 19 bases lay in between.

The chain links TRBV2 to TRBJ1-4; unclear D gene. Trimming pared 7 bases from V and 4 bases from J, leaving 16 bases between. CDR1 and CDR2 (germline): SNHLY, FYNNEI. The CDR3 has 15 residues. CDR3 amino acids: CASTRGGFHNEKLFF. CDR3 DNA sequence: TGTGCCAGCACCCGGGGAGGGTTTCATAATGAAAAACTGTTTTTT.

This rearrangement joins TRBV27 to TRBJ1-6; a possible D gene is TRBD1 (6 bases). Germline lookup yields CDR1 MNHEY and CDR2 SMNVEV (reference sequence). Trimming shortened V by 1 base and J by 6 bases, and 10 bases separated the two germline ends. The CDR3 runs 15 residues. DNA of the CDR3: TGTGCCAGCAGTTTATTGGTACAGGGTAATTCACCCCTCCACTTT. Residues: CASSLLVQGNSPLHF.

J is TRBJ2-5 and V is TRBV10-3; 13 bases fit TRBD2. V lost 3 bases and J lost 4; bases outside the gene matches: 8. CDR3 size: 17 residues. Germline V gene sequence: CDR1 ENHRY, CDR2 SYGVKD. The CDR3 reads CAISDGLAGVRRETQYF. The CDR3 bases are TGTGCCATCAGTGACGGACTAGCGGGAGTACGTCGAGAGACCCAGTACTTC.

V is TRBV20-1 and J is TRBJ2-1, with D unclear. Germline V gene data show CDR1 as DFQATT and CDR2 as SNEGSKA (reference sequence). The length of the CDR3 is 11 residues. Trimming cost V 5 bases and J 3 bases, with 5 bases left between them. The CDR3 bases are TGCAGTGCTCCCTTCTACAATGAGCAGTTCTTC. Its protein is CSAPFYNEQFF.

This chain links TRBV18 with TRBJ2-3; the D gene is possibly TRBD2 (5 bases). V was cut by 0 bases and J by 0 bases, with 10 bases left in between. The germline CDR1 and CDR2 sequences are KGHSH and LQKENI. This CDR3 spans 16 amino acids. The DNA for the CDR3 is TGTGCCAGCTCACCACCAGGCCTAGCTAGCACAGATACGCAGTATTTT. Translating it yields CASSPPGLASTDTQYF.

The CDR3, as DNA: TGTGCCAGCAGCGTGAGCGGGATTCAAGAGACCCAGTACTTC. Amino acids: CASSVSGIQETQYF. The chain couples TRBV11-2 to TRBJ2-5; TRBD2 aligns across 7 bases. Germline V lookup: CDR1 SGHAT, CDR2 FQNNGV. Unmatched junction bases numbered 5, after V lost 5 bases and J lost 2 bases. CDR3 length equals 14 residues. The full variable domain, with the rest looked up from reference TRBV11-2 and TRBJ2-5, is EAGVAQSPRYKIIEKRQSVAFWCNPISGHATLYWYQQILGQGPKLLIQFQNNGVVDDSQLPKDRFSAERLKGVDSTLKIQPAKLEDSAVYLCASSVSGIQETQYFGPGTRLLVL.

This clone was detected once. The CDR3 here is CAVSTWDRVPVGSWTGELFF. DNA of the CDR3: TGTGCCGTCTCAACCTGGGACAGGGTCCCTGTGGGTTCATGGACCGGGGAGCTGTTTTTT. The rearrangement joins TRBV19 to TRBJ2-2, with 9 bases lining up with TRBD1. The CDR3 extends over 20 amino acids. Germline V gives CDR1 LNHDA, CDR2 SQIVND (reference sequence). V shed 11 bases and J 5 bases; nucleotides not matched to a gene: 27.

The V and J genes are TRBV12-5 and TRBJ2-1, with 7 bases aligning to TRBD1. The CDR3 runs to 17 residues. CDR1 LGHNT and CDR2 FRNRAP come from the germline V gene. J was trimmed by 3 bases and V by 0 bases; bases with no gene match: 8. The DNA for the CDR3 is TGTGCTAGTGGTTTGGTAGGGCGAGGGGGCGGCTACAATGAGCAGTTCTTC. Amino acid sequence: CASGLVGRGGGYNEQFF.

The V and J genes are TRBV13 and TRBJ1-3; D might be TRBD1 (5 bases). V was clipped by 2 bases and J by 5 bases, with 13 bases between them. The CDR3 length is 15 residues. Germline values: CDR1 PRHDT, CDR2 FYEKMQ (reference sequence). CDR3 residues: CASSLLQGGRNTIYF. In DNA form, the CDR3 reads TGTGCCAGCAGCTTACTGCAGGGAGGCAGAAACACCATATATTTT.

Here the CDR3 reads CASSDVTGGGETQYF. The CDR3 bases are TGTGCCAGCAGTGATGTGACAGGGGGGGGAGAGACCCAGTACTTC. The chain is built from TRBV2 and TRBJ2-5; 9 bases line up with TRBD1. Trimming cost V 3 bases and J 4 bases; bases outside gene matches: 6. Germline CDR1 reads SNHLY; CDR2 reads FYNNEI. CDR3 length: 15 amino acids.

This sequence joins TRBV15 and TRBJ1-1; 8 bases are a match to TRBD1. This CDR3 is 20 amino acids long. The V and J ends lost 0 bases and 2 bases, in that order; junction bases with no gene match: 17. Germline lookup yields CDR1 LNHNV and CDR2 YYDKDF (reference sequence). The CDR3, as DNA: TGTGCCACCAGCAGAGATTGGGAATCCTATAGGGCAGGGGGCAACACTGAAGCTTTCTTT. It is translated as CATSRDWESYRAGGNTEAFF.

This sequence joins TRBV10-3 and TRBJ1-2; no clear D. Trimming removed 0 bases from V and 3 bases from J, with 11 bases in between. The CDR3 sequence is 15 residues long. Per the germline V gene, CDR1 is ENHRY and CDR2 is SYGVKD. The CDR3 bases are TGTGCCATCAGTGAGTCCGGAGATGTCGACTATGGCTACACCTTC. Protein sequence: CAISESGDVDYGYTF.

CDR3 protein: CSVLGRGSVNTEAFF. DNA of the CDR3: TGCAGCGTATTGGGTCGGGGTTCAGTGAACACTGAAGCTTTCTTT. J is TRBJ1-1 and V is TRBV29-1; D is uncertain. Germline V gene lookup returns CDR1 SQVTM and CDR2 ANQGSEA. The ends were cut back, 6 bases at V and 0 bases at J, with 17 bases in the middle. The length of the CDR3 is 15 residues.

The chain employs TRBV30 and TRBJ2-5; D remains ambiguous. The CDR3 contains 14 residues. Germline values: CDR1 GTSNPN, CDR2 SVGIG (reference sequence). Deletions cut 0 bases from V and 2 bases from J, with 10 bases between. This chain's CDR3 is CAWSVLTVQETQYF. The CDR3 DNA follows: TGTGCCTGGAGTGTACTCACCGTTCAAGAGACCCAGTACTTC.

This chain uses TRBV7-9 with TRBJ1-6; D gene unclear. V gave up 4 bases and J gave up 9 bases, with 13 bases separating them. CDR3 length: 14 residues. Germline lookup yields CDR1 SEHNR and CDR2 FQNEAQ (reference sequence). CDR3 residues: CASSSNMAGSPLHF. The CDR3 nucleotides are TGTGCCAGCAGCTCAAACATGGCGGGTTCACCCCTCCACTTT.

The chain uses TRBV6-1 and TRBJ1-5, with D unclear. Germline values: CDR1 MNHNS, CDR2 SASEGT. The CDR3 is 16 amino acids. V was clipped by 0 bases and J by 7 bases, with 16 bases between them. In DNA, the CDR3 is TGTGCCAGCAGTGAAGCGCTTCGAACAGCCTCCCAGCCCCAGCATTTT. Protein sequence: CASSEALRTASQPQHF.

This clone has a handful of counts. The chain couples TRBV27 to TRBJ1-2, with D possibly TRBD1 on 5 matching bases. This CDR3 contains 13 residues. The V gene's germline CDR1 is MNHEY and CDR2 SMNVEV (reference sequence). V shed 10 bases and J shed 10 bases, with 22 bases lying between them. The CDR3 protein is CATRLETGGLYTF. The CDR3, as DNA: TGTGCCACCCGACTAGAGACTGGGGGACTCTACACCTTC.

The chain links TRBV27 to TRBJ2-3; possibly TRBD2 for D (5 bases). V lost 1 base to trimming and J lost 0 bases, with 8 bases between them. CDR1 and CDR2 (germline): MNHEY, SMNVEV (reference sequence). The CDR3 contains 15 residues. The CDR3 sequence: CASSLWRASTDTQYF. Written as DNA, the CDR3 is TGTGCCAGCAGTTTATGGCGGGCAAGCACAGATACGCAGTATTTT.